Included here is one TCR beta chain sequence, with context. These data originate in a study of blood T cell repertoires in COVID-19. The germline V gene encodes CDR1 GTSNPN and CDR2 SVGIG (reference sequence). The V gene lost 3 bases and the J gene lost 4 bases, with 16 bases spanning the gap. The CDR3 has 15 amino acids. The repertoire was sequenced with immunoSEQ multiplex PCR; TCRdb's copy has only in-frame clones and lacks some. The sample carries 250,000 to 350,000 clones, about nine tenths recorded once. This TCR came from a woman aged 50 to 60 who had recovered from COVID-19. Sequencing was carried out using peripheral blood. The rearrangement links TRBV30 to TRBJ2-1, with TRBD2 as a possible D gene (6 bases). CDR3 coding DNA: TGTGCCTGGAGCACCGGGACTGGACTTTACAATGAGCAGTTCTTC. Translated, it gives CAWSTGTGLYNEQFF.